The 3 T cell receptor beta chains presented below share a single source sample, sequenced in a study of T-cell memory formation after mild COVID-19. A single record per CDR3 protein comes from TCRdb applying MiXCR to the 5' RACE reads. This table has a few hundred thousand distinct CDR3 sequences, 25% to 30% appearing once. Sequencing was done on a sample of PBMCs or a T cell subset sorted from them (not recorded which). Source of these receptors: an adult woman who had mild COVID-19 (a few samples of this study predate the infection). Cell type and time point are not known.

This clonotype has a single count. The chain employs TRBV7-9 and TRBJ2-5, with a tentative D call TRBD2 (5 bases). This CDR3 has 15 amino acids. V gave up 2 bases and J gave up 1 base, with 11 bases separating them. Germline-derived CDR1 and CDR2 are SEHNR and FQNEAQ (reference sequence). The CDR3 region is CASSLIGNVQETQYF. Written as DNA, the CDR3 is TGTGCCAGCAGCTTAATCGGGAATGTCCAAGAGACCCAGTACTTC.

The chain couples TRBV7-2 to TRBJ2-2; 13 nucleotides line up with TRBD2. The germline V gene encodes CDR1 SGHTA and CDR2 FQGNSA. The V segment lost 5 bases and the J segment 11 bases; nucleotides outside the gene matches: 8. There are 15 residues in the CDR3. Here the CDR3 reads CASSLGLAGREELFF. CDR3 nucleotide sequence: TGTGCCAGCAGCCTGGGACTAGCGGGGCGGGAAGAGCTGTTTTTT. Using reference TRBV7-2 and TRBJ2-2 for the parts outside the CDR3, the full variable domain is GAGVSQSPSNKVTEKGKDVELRCDPISGHTALYWYRQSLGQGLEFLIYFQGNSAPDKSGLPSDRFSAERTGGSVSTLTIQRTQQEDSAVYLCASSLGLAGREELFFGEGSRLTVL.

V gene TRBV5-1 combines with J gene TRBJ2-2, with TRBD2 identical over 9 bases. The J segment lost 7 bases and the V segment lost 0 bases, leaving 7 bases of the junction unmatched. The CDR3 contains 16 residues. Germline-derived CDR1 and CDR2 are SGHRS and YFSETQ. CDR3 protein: CASSLASGGTVGELFF. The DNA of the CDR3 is TGCGCCAGCAGCTTGGCCAGCGGGGGGACGGTCGGGGAGCTGTTTTTT. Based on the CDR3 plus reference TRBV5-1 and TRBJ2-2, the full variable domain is KAGVTQTPRYLIKTRGQQVTLSCSPISGHRSVSWYQQTPGQGLQFLFEYFSETQRNKGNFPGRFSGRQFSNSRSEMNVSTLELGDSALYLCASSLASGGTVGELFFGEGSRLTVL.